A selection of T cell receptor beta chains follows, all from one sample in a study of blood T cell repertoires in COVID-19. Method: immunoSEQ multiplex PCR; TCRdb's copy keeps in-frame clones and lacks some. The sample records some 150,000 clones, roughly nine tenths being singletons. Sequencing input: peripheral blood. All receptors come from a woman in her thirties or forties with acute or convalescent COVID-19. Both conserved end residues are part of each CDR3. The D gene is left open where the match is weak. Not every row has a clone size; where given, it reads once, few, many or a size class.

>-|TRBJ1-2|-|TRBV2
CASSEGQGGYGYTF
TGTGCCAGCAGTGAAGGGCAGGGCGGCTATGGCTACACCTTC
>-|TRBJ1-6|-|TRBV30
CAWSVTAYNSPLHF
TGTGCCTGGAGTGTTACAGCTTATAATTCACCCCTCCACTTT
>-|TRBJ2-7|-|TRBV20-1
CSASERTRGVWEQYF
TGCAGTGCTAGTGAACGGACACGTGGCGTGTGGGAGCAGTACTTC
>-|TRBJ1-4|TRBD1|TRBV6-5
CASRQTGVGEKLFF
TGTGCCAGCAGACAGACAGGGGTGGGCGAAAAACTGTTTTTT
>-|TRBJ2-3|TRBD2|TRBV6-5
CASSVTGTSVDTQYF
TGTGCCAGCAGCGTGACCGGGACTAGCGTAGATACGCAGTATTTT
>-|TRBJ2-7|-|TRBV12-3/TRBV12-4
CASSLAHSYEQYF
TGTGCCAGCAGTTTGGCTCACTCCTACGAGCAGTACTTC
>-|TRBJ1-2|-|TRBV11-2
CASRSGAYYGYTF
TGTGCCAGCAGGTCAGGGGCGTACTATGGCTACACCTTC
>-|TRBJ2-1|TRBD2|TRBV7-8
CASSSLAGSSYNEQFF
TGTGCCAGCAGCTCCTTAGCGGGGAGCTCCTACAATGAGCAGTTCTTC
>-|TRBJ2-4|-|TRBV19
CASLSLAKNIQYF
TGTGCCAGTTTGTCTCTAGCCAAAAACATTCAGTACTTC
>-|TRBJ2-6|TRBD2|TRBV19
CASSMEGLAVLSGANVLTF
TGTGCCAGTAGTATGGAGGGACTAGCGGTCCTCTCTGGGGCCAACGTCCTGACTTTC
>-|TRBJ2-1|TRBD1|TRBV7-8
CASSSSSGTARMDEQFF
TGTGCCAGCAGCTCCTCCTCCGGGACAGCCCGTATGGATGAGCAGTTCTTC
>-|TRBJ1-1|-|TRBV2
CASMRRPRTTEAFF
TGTGCCAGCATGAGGAGGCCGAGGACCACTGAAGCTTTCTTT
>-|TRBJ2-1|-|TRBV2
CASRGTSNEQFF
TGTGCCAGCAGGGGGACAAGTAATGAGCAGTTCTTC
>-|TRBJ2-4|-|TRBV2
CASYSLAKNIQYF
TGTGCCAGCTACAGTCTAGCCAAAAACATTCAGTACTTC
>-|TRBJ2-7|TRBD1|TRBV11-2
CASSFLFGTGAHEQYF
TGTGCCAGCAGCTTTCTTTTCGGGACAGGGGCCCACGAGCAGTACTTC
>-|TRBJ2-5|-|TRBV19
CASSSRHGVGTQYF
TGTGCCAGTAGTTCGCGACACGGGGTCGGGACCCAGTACTTC
>-|TRBJ2-2|TRBD2|TRBV11-2
CASSLRRLAGLRSTGELFF
TGTGCCAGCAGCTTAAGGCGGCTAGCGGGGTTGAGGAGCACCGGGGAGCTGTTTTTT
>-|TRBJ1-6|-|TRBV5-4
CASSLAGNSPLHF
TGTGCCAGCAGCTTGGCCGGTAATTCACCCCTCCACTTT
>-|TRBJ1-2|-|TRBV19
CASSTGPGDYGYTF
TGTGCCAGTAGTACAGGGCCTGGAGACTATGGCTACACCTTC
>-|TRBJ2-3|TRBD2|TRBV4-1
CASSPGSWLAGVLDTQYF
TGCGCCAGCAGCCCGGGATCTTGGTTAGCGGGAGTTTTAGATACGCAGTATTTT
>-|TRBJ2-7|TRBD1|TRBV14
CASSRIGTETYEQYF
TGTGCCAGCAGCCGTATAGGGACAGAGACCTACGAGCAGTACTTC
>-|TRBJ2-7|-|TRBV4-1
CASSSRTVSYEQYF
TGCGCCAGCAGCTCCCGGACTGTGTCCTACGAGCAGTACTTC
>-|TRBJ1-3|TRBD1|TRBV19
CASRTGGTGNTIYF
TGTGCCAGTCGAACAGGGGGAACCGGAAACACCATATATTTT
>-|TRBJ1-2|-|TRBV3-1/TRBV3-2
CASSHAQEDYGYTF
TGTGCCAGCAGCCATGCACAGGAAGACTATGGCTACACCTTC
>-|TRBJ1-4|-|TRBV5-1
CASSVSLQGTNEKLFF
TGCGCCAGCAGCGTAAGTCTACAGGGAACTAATGAAAAACTGTTTTTT
>-|TRBJ1-4|-|TRBV12-3/TRBV12-4
CASSARVGEKLFF
TGTGCCAGCAGTGCGCGGGTAGGCGAAAAACTGTTTTTT
>-|TRBJ1-1|TRBD1|TRBV27
CASSLGQGNTEAFF
TGTGCCAGCAGTCTGGGACAGGGGAACACTGAAGCTTTCTTT
>-|TRBJ2-5|-|TRBV7-3
CASSSPLDRFEETQYF
TGTGCCAGCAGCTCACCCTTAGACAGATTCGAAGAGACCCAGTACTTC
>-|TRBJ2-7|TRBD2|TRBV14
CASSRMRTGLAGGLDEQYF
TGTGCCAGCAGCCGAATGAGGACGGGACTAGCGGGAGGTCTCGACGAGCAGTACTTC
>-|TRBJ2-7|TRBD2|TRBV5-1
CASSLALAGGREQYF
TGCGCCAGCAGCTTGGCCTTAGCGGGGGGGCGCGAGCAGTACTTC
>-|TRBJ2-7|TRBD2|TRBV29-1
CSVGAGGMNEQYF
TGCAGCGTTGGCGCGGGAGGAATGAACGAGCAGTACTTC
>-|TRBJ2-1|TRBD2|TRBV27
CASSLIAGANNEQFF
TGTGCCAGCAGTTTAATAGCGGGGGCTAACAATGAGCAGTTCTTC
>-|TRBJ2-3|TRBD2|TRBV19
CASSRPLGGGRTDTQYF
TGTGCCAGTAGTAGGCCGTTAGGCGGGGGGCGGACAGATACGCAGTATTTT
>-|TRBJ2-3|TRBD2|TRBV28
CASSLLSGGTDTQYF
TGTGCCAGCAGTTTGCTGAGCGGGGGTACAGATACGCAGTATTTT
>-|TRBJ2-2|TRBD1|TRBV5-1
CASGTGGTGELFF
TGCGCCAGCGGGACAGGGGGCACCGGGGAGCTGTTTTTT
>-|TRBJ1-3|-|TRBV27
CASSRNRDLLSGNTIYF
TGTGCCAGCAGTCGTAACCGGGATCTACTCTCTGGAAACACCATATATTTT
>-|TRBJ2-4|-|TRBV9
CASSVGTENIQYF
TGTGCCAGCAGCGTAGGTACAGAAAACATTCAGTACTTC
>-|TRBJ2-1|-|TRBV2
CASQQGMRDNEQFF
TGTGCCAGCCAACAGGGCATGAGGGACAATGAGCAGTTCTTC
>once|TRBJ1-5|-|TRBV30
CAWSQDSYQPQHF
TGTGCCTGGAGTCAAGACAGTTATCAGCCCCAGCATTTT
>-|TRBJ1-5|-|TRBV19
CASSIKGGDQPQHF
TGTGCCAGTAGTATAAAAGGGGGTGATCAGCCCCAGCATTTT
>-|TRBJ2-7|-|TRBV21-1
CASTFPIAGTSYEQYF
TGTGCCAGCACCTTTCCGATAGCGGGCACCTCCTACGAGCAGTACTTC
>few|TRBJ2-2|TRBD2|TRBV18
CASSPAREGENTGELFF
TGTGCCAGCTCACCGGCCAGGGAGGGTGAGAACACCGGGGAGCTGTTTTTT
>-|TRBJ1-3|-|TRBV6-9
CASSFKGCRSRVSGNTIYF
TGTGCCAGCAGTTTTAAGGGGTGTAGGTCTCGGGTCTCTGGAAACACCATATATTTT
>-|TRBJ1-1|-|TRBV20-1
CSATGGNFAFF
TGCAGTGCGACGGGGGGCAATTTCGCTTTCTTT
>-|TRBJ1-2|-|TRBV5-1
CASSLAGGREYGYTF
TGCGCCAGCAGCTTGGCGGGGGGCCGGGAGTATGGCTACACCTTC
>-|TRBJ2-1|TRBD2|TRBV12-5
CASGNRLAGRNEQFF
TGTGCTAGTGGCAATCGACTAGCGGGGAGGAATGAGCAGTTCTTC
>once|TRBJ2-7|-|TRBV11-2
CASSSGALREQYF
TGTGCCAGCAGTTCAGGGGCACTTCGGGAGCAGTACTTC
>-|TRBJ1-1|-|TRBV12-5
CASGLVRGFQNTEAFF
TGTGCTAGTGGTTTGGTACGGGGTTTTCAGAACACTGAAGCTTTCTTT
>-|TRBJ1-1|-|TRBV28
CASSLREEAFF
TGTGCCAGCAGTTTAAGGGAGGAAGCTTTCTTT
>-|TRBJ2-4|-|TRBV10-1
CASSESGGAGIQYF
TGCGCCAGCAGTGAGTCGGGGGGGGCTGGCATTCAGTACTTC